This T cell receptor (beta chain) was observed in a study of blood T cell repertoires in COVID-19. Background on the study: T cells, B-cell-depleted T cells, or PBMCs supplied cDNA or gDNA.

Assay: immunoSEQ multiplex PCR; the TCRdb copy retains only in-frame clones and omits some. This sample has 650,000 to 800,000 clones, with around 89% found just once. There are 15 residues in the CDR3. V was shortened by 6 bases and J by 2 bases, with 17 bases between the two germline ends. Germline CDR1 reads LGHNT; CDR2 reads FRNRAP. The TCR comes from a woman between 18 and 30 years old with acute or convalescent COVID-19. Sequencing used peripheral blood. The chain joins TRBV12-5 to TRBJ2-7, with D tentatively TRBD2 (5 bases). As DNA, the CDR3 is TGTGCTAGTGGCCCCACTTCGACGGGAACCTACGAGCAGTACTTC. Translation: CASGPTSTGTYEQYF.